A single sample is the source of the 6 T cell receptor beta chains below, sequenced in a study of blood T cell repertoires in COVID-19. Generated by immunoSEQ multiplex PCR, the TCRdb table keeps only in-frame clones and is missing some. The sample consists of about 22,000 clones, roughly nine tenths of them appearing once. The specimen was peripheral blood. These receptors originate from a human donor with active COVID-19. The donor label of this sample is uncertain.

This CDR3 is CASRLGQGGPYEQYF. The CDR3 region has the DNA TGTGCCAGCAGACTCGGACAGGGAGGCCCCTACGAGCAGTACTTC. This chain joins TRBV6-5 and TRBJ2-7, with TRBD1 matching 8 bases. The junction had 9 bases not matched to a gene; V was cut back by 6 bases and J by 2 bases. Germline V gene lookup returns CDR1 MNHEY and CDR2 SVGAGI. There are 15 residues in the CDR3.

V is TRBV4-1 and J is TRBJ2-5; TRBD2 is a possible D gene (7 bases). Germline values: CDR1 MGHRA, CDR2 YSYEKL. The CDR3 totals 16 residues. V was cut by 1 base and J by 3 bases, with 15 bases left in between. CDR3 in DNA: TGCGCCAGCAGCCAAGGAGGGGGAGGGCCTGAAGAGACCCAGTACTTC. This encodes CASSQGGGGPEETQYF.

The chain employs TRBV4-2 and TRBJ1-6; D is perhaps TRBD1 (6 bases). Trimming removed 5 bases at V and 5 bases at J, with 13 bases between. Looked up from germline, CDR1 is LGHNA and CDR2 is YNFKEQ. The CDR3 is made up of 15 amino acids. CDR3 coding DNA: TGTGCCAGCAGCACTCGACAGGACGATAATTCACCCCTCCACTTT. This sequence encodes CASSTRQDDNSPLHF.

V gene TRBV19 combines with J gene TRBJ2-3; 10 nucleotides agree with TRBD1. CDR3 size: 16 residues. Germline loops: CDR1 LNHDA, CDR2 SQIVND (reference sequence). Trimming cost V 5 bases and J 4 bases; bases outside gene matches: 9. This CDR3 reads CASSGRDRGLADTQYF. As DNA, the CDR3 is TGTGCCAGTAGTGGTCGAGACAGGGGGCTCGCAGATACGCAGTATTTT.

The rearrangement links TRBV6-5 to TRBJ1-1; D is perhaps TRBD1 (6 bases). Germline values: CDR1 MNHEY, CDR2 SVGAGI. Trimming removed 8 bases from V and 5 bases from J, with 18 bases in between. There are 14 residues in the CDR3. CDR3 region: CASEGGGSPTEAFF. For the CDR3, the DNA is TGTGCCAGCGAGGGGGGGGGAAGTCCAACTGAAGCTTTCTTT.

The chain couples TRBV28 to TRBJ1-3; TRBD1 is a possible D gene (5 bases). Germline V gives CDR1 MDHEN, CDR2 SYDVKM. This CDR3 comprises 12 residues. V was cut by 6 bases and J by 4 bases, with 7 bases left in between. CDR3 in amino acids: CASRDNGNTIYF. In DNA, the CDR3 is TGTGCCAGCAGGGACAACGGAAACACCATATATTTT.